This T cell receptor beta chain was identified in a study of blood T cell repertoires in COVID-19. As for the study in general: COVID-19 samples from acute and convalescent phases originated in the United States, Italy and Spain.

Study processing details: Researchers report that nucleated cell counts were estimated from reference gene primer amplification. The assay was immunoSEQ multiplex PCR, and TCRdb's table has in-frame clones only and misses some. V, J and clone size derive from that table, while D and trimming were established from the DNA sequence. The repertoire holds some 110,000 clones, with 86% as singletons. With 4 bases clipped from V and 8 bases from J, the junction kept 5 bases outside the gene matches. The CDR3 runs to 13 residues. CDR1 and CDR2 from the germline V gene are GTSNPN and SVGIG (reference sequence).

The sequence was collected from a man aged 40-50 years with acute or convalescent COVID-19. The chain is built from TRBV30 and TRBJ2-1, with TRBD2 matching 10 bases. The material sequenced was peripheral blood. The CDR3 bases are TGTGCCTGGAACCTAGCGGGAGTATATGAGCAGTTCTTC. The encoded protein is CAWNLAGVYEQFF.